This T cell receptor (beta chain) originates from a study of breast tumors, draining lymph nodes, adjacent tissues. This clonotype appeared many times. The germline CDR1 and CDR2 sequences are SGHAT and FQNNGV. This CDR3 region has 15 residues. V lost 1 base and J lost 2; bases outside the gene matches: 0. The lymph nodes were axillary draining lymph nodes from breast cancer patients. One entry per CDR3 protein results from TCRdb running MiXCR on the multiplex PCR reads. The sample has under 150,000 distinct CDR3 sequences, 20% to 25% seen once. The receptor was derived from a female donor with breast cancer. Some clones in this sample may be carry-over from other donors' samples. What was sequenced was axillary lymph node tissue. This rearrangement joins TRBV11-2 to TRBJ2-1; 9 bases match TRBD2. The CDR3 nucleotides are TGTGCCAGCAGCTTAGGCGGGAGGGCCTACAATGAGCAGTTCTTC. Its translation: CASSLGGRAYNEQFF.